These 5 T cell receptor beta chains share one sample of origin, sequenced in a study of blood T cell repertoires in COVID-19. Some clones are missing from TCRdb's copy, which holds only in-frame ones; the method was immunoSEQ multiplex PCR. The profile shows about 110,000 clones, under 90% of them singletons. What was sequenced was peripheral blood. The receptors shown here come from a woman aged 55-69 years with acute or convalescent COVID-19.

V gene TRBV6-1 combines with J gene TRBJ1-5; 8 nucleotides agree with TRBD1. This CDR3 has 17 residues. Germline V gene data show CDR1 as MNHNS and CDR2 as SASEGT. V lost 4 bases and J lost 1; bases outside the gene matches: 9. The chain's CDR3 is CASSGQRQGLSNQPQHF. The CDR3 bases are TGTGCCAGCAGTGGACAACGACAGGGGCTGAGCAATCAGCCCCAGCATTTT.

The gene calls are TRBV12-3 or TRBV12-4 and TRBJ1-2; the D gene is possibly TRBD1 (6 bases). CDR3 length: 12 residues. Trimming shortened V by 8 bases and J by 8 bases, and 15 bases separated the two germline ends. The CDR3 spells CASGLQGNGYTF. CDR3 DNA sequence: TGTGCCAGCGGCTTACAGGGTAACGGCTACACCTTC.

This clone showed up just once. The J gene is TRBJ2-6, the V gene TRBV6-8; TRBD2 aligns across 13 bases. V was pared by 5 bases and J by 0 bases, with 10 bases of the junction left unmatched. CDR3 size: 20 residues. Per germline, CDR1 MNHGY and CDR2 SAAAGT. The CDR3 DNA reads TGTGCCAGCAGTACGACCGCGGGACTAGCGGGGAACTCTGGGGCCAACGTCCTGACTTTC. It codes for CASSTTAGLAGNSGANVLTF.

The rearrangement links TRBV28 to TRBJ1-1; D is unresolved. Deletions cut 8 bases from V and 7 bases from J, with 14 bases between. The CDR3 has 12 residues. From germline, CDR1 is MDHEN and CDR2 SYDVKM. For the CDR3, the DNA is TGTGCCAGCTCCCCCCCGGGATTTGAAGCTTTCTTT. As protein: CASSPPGFEAFF.

The chain is built from TRBV3-1 (or the pseudogene TRBV3-2) and TRBJ1-1; D remains ambiguous. With 1 base removed from V and 1 base from J, the gap between germline ends came to 10 bases. Germline V gene lookup returns CDR1 LGHDT and CDR2 YNNKEL (reference sequence). The CDR3 is made up of 15 amino acids. The CDR3 DNA follows: TGTGCCAGCAGCCAAGGTAACGGCGGGAACACTGAAGCTTTCTTT. The encoded protein is CASSQGNGGNTEAFF.